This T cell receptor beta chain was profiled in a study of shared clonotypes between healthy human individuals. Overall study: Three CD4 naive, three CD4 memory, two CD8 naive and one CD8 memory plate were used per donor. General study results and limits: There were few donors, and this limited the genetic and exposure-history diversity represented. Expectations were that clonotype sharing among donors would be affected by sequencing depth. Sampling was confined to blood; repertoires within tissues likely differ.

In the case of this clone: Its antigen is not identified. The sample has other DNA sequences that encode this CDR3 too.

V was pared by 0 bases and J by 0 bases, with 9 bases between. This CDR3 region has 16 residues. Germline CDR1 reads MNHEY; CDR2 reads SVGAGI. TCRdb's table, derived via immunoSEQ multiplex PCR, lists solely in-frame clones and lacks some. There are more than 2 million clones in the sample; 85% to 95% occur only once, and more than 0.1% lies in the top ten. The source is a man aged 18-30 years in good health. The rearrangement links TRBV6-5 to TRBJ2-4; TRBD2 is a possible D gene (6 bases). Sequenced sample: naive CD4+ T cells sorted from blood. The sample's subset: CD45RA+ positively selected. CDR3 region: CASSYSSGLAKNIQYF. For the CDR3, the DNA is TGTGCCAGCAGTTACTCTTCGGGACTAGCCAAAAACATTCAGTACTTC.